These 25 T cell receptor beta chains originate from one sample sequenced in a study of blood T cell repertoires in COVID-19. TCRdb keeps only in-frame clones here, not all; method: immunoSEQ multiplex PCR. The sample yields some 41,000 clones, more than 65% seen once. The sequenced sample consisted of peripheral blood. The receptors here all came from a woman aged 70-85 years with acute or convalescent COVID-19.

J is TRBJ1-1 and V is TRBV19; 9 nucleotides match TRBD1. In germline, CDR1 is LNHDA, CDR2 SQIVND (reference sequence). CDR3 length: 16 residues. V was pared by 4 bases and J by 4 bases, with 10 bases of the junction left unmatched. The CDR3 spells CASSTYSGTGRTEAFF. As DNA, the CDR3 is TGTGCCAGTAGTACCTATTCCGGGACAGGGCGCACTGAAGCTTTCTTT.

V and J are TRBV2 and TRBJ1-2, with D unclear. Germline V CDR1 and CDR2: SNHLY, FYNNEI. Trimming cost V 6 bases and J 3 bases, with 14 bases left between them. CDR3 size: 14 residues. CDR3 amino acids: CASSAGTGDYGYTF. The CDR3 DNA follows: TGTGCCAGCAGCGCCGGCACGGGAGACTATGGCTACACCTTC.

V and J are TRBV24-1 and TRBJ2-5, with TRBD1 matching over 7 bases. CDR3 length: 15 residues. Germline V lookup: CDR1 KGHDR, CDR2 SFDVKD. The trim removed 5 bases at V and 5 bases at J, leaving 10 bases unmatched. CDR3 protein: CATSGPGTARETQYF. CDR3 coding DNA: TGTGCCACCAGTGGCCCGGGGACAGCCCGGGAGACCCAGTACTTC.

The chain couples TRBV25-1 to TRBJ1-1; 9 bases are shared with TRBD1. V shed 3 bases and J 5 bases; nucleotides not matched to a gene: 7. CDR1 is MGHDK and CDR2 is SYGVNS in the germline V gene. This CDR3 is built from 15 residues. The CDR3 spells CASSDPGTGITEAFF. The CDR3 DNA is TGTGCCAGCAGTGACCCCGGGACAGGGATTACTGAAGCTTTCTTT.

This clone appeared a few times. The chain has TRBV2 and TRBJ2-2; D gene unclear. This CDR3 is 14 amino acids long. The germline V gene encodes CDR1 SNHLY and CDR2 FYNNEI. The ends were cut back, 5 bases at V and 7 bases at J, with 14 bases in the middle. The CDR3 bases are TGTGCCAGCAGTTTAGTGAGGTCTGGCGGGGAGCTGTTTTTT. Translating gives CASSLVRSGGELFF.

The V call is TRBV5-6, the J call TRBJ1-2; 9 nucleotides align to TRBD1. Germline loops: CDR1 SGHDT, CDR2 YYEEEE. Losses at the gene ends were 0 bases for V and 7 bases for J; bases not matched to a gene: 4. CDR3 size: 14 residues. This chain's CDR3 is CASSLVGTGPGYTF. CDR3 coding DNA: TGTGCCAGCAGCTTGGTCGGGACAGGGCCTGGCTACACCTTC.

The chain employs TRBV13 and TRBJ1-3, with D possibly matching TRBD1 (6 bases). From germline, CDR1 is PRHDT and CDR2 FYEKMQ (reference sequence). The V end lost 5 bases, the J end lost 0 bases, and 20 bases lay between the germline ends. This CDR3 has 18 amino acids. The CDR3 DNA reads TGTGCCAGCAGCGAACAGGTCGGGAGGGGGTTCTCTGGAAACACCATATATTTT. Amino acids: CASSEQVGRGFSGNTIYF.

The chain is built from TRBV6-2 or TRBV6-3 and TRBJ2-7, with a weak D call TRBD1 (6 bases). The length of the CDR3 is 15 residues. Germline V gives CDR1 MNHEY, CDR2 SVGEGT. Trimming took 2 bases from V and 3 from J, leaving 14 bases between them. The CDR3 here is CASSYRVGDNYEQYF. CDR3 DNA: TGTGCCAGCAGTTACCGAGTAGGGGACAACTACGAGCAGTACTTC.

This chain links TRBV18 with TRBJ1-4; possibly TRBD1 for D (6 bases). This CDR3 contains 14 residues. Germline V gene sequence: CDR1 KGHSH, CDR2 LQKENI. V lost 3 bases and J 8 bases, leaving 13 bases between the germline ends. The CDR3 coding sequence is TGTGCCAGCTCACCGCCTGTAGACAGGGAAAAACTGTTTTTT. Its translation is CASSPPVDREKLFF.

V gene TRBV5-1 combines with J gene TRBJ1-2; 9 nucleotides line up with TRBD1. CDR3 length: 18 residues. V lost 4 bases, J lost 4 bases, and 17 bases stayed unmatched. Germline CDR1 reads SGHRS; CDR2 reads YFSETQ. CDR3 bases: TGCGCCAGCAGCCCCCGAGGGACAGGGTTTCTCTCTGTCTATGGCTACACCTTC. This translates into CASSPRGTGFLSVYGYTF.

The genes are TRBV11-2 and TRBJ2-1; 10 bases are shared with TRBD2. The J segment lost 8 bases and the V segment lost 7 bases, leaving 14 bases of the junction unmatched. Germline V gives CDR1 SGHAT, CDR2 FQNNGV. This CDR3 region has 16 residues. CDR3 in amino acids: CASMAPASGRGYEQFF. The CDR3 DNA reads TGTGCCAGCATGGCCCCAGCAAGCGGGAGGGGGTATGAGCAGTTCTTC.

The chain couples TRBV9 to TRBJ1-4; D call uncertain. Looked up from germline, CDR1 is SGDLS and CDR2 is YYNGEE. This CDR3 is 15 amino acids long. The ends were cut back, 0 bases at V and 4 bases at J, with 10 bases in the middle. This CDR3 is CASSVGGLGNEKLFF. The CDR3 DNA reads TGTGCCAGCAGCGTAGGAGGGCTGGGTAATGAAAAACTGTTTTTT.

The V call is TRBV5-1, the J call TRBJ1-3; D is undetermined. This CDR3 contains 11 residues. CDR1 and CDR2 from the germline V gene are SGHRS and YFSETQ. The V end was cut by 3 bases, the J end by 4 bases, with 2 bases between. CDR3 nucleotides: TGCGCCAGCAGCTCGGGAAACACCATATATTTT. It is translated as CASSSGNTIYF.

The V and J genes are TRBV28 and TRBJ1-1, with D unclear. V lost 5 bases to trimming and J lost 0 bases, with 16 bases between them. Per germline, CDR1 MDHEN and CDR2 SYDVKM. This CDR3 contains 16 residues. The CDR3 region is CASSTPRGRLNTEAFF. The DNA of the CDR3 is TGTGCCAGCAGTACCCCGCGCGGGAGGTTGAACACTGAAGCTTTCTTT.

This clone occurred a few times. This chain joins TRBV5-4 and TRBJ1-2, with 7 bases matching TRBD1. The junction had 1 base not matched to a gene; V was cut back by 4 bases and J by 7 bases. CDR1 is SGHNT, CDR2 YYREEE, per germline (reference sequence). The CDR3 is 11 residues long. The CDR3 coding sequence is TGTGCCAGCAGCCAGGGGGTTGGCTACACCTTC. Protein sequence: CASSQGVGYTF. The entire variable domain, with the rest obtained from reference TRBV5-4 and TRBJ1-2, is as follows: ETGVTQSPTHLIKTRGQQVTLRCSSQSGHNTVSWYQQALGQGPQFIFQYYREEENGRGNFPPRFSGLQFPNYSSELNVNALELDDSALYLCASSQGVGYTFGSGTRLTVV.

The chain carries TRBV6-5 and TRBJ2-7; D is unclear. The CDR3 has 15 amino acids. The V gene lost 8 bases and the J gene lost 0 bases, with 17 bases spanning the gap. CDR1 and CDR2 (germline): MNHEY, SVGAGI. The DNA for the CDR3 is TGTGCCAGCCGAGATCCACAGAGAAGCTCCTACGAGCAGTACTTC. This gives the protein CASRDPQRSSYEQYF.

The chain couples TRBV7-9 to TRBJ1-3; no reliable D call. The germline CDR1 and CDR2 sequences are SEHNR and FQNEAQ (reference sequence). Trimming left V 5 bases short and J 3 bases short, with 5 bases between. The length of the CDR3 is 12 residues. The CDR3 protein is CASSRVGNTIYF. DNA of the CDR3: TGTGCCAGCAGCCGGGTTGGAAACACCATATATTTT.

The V gene is TRBV6-6, the J gene TRBJ2-1; D ambiguous. The V gene lost 5 bases and the J gene lost 0 bases, with 11 bases spanning the gap. This CDR3 is built from 15 residues. Germline CDR1 and CDR2: MNHNY and SVGAGI (reference sequence). The CDR3 region has the DNA TGTGCCAGCAGTCTGACATCCGGCTCCTACAATGAGCAGTTCTTC. It translates to CASSLTSGSYNEQFF.

The rearrangement links TRBV6-2 or TRBV6-3 to TRBJ2-1; tentative D call: TRBD2 (6 bases). The CDR3 loop spans 18 amino acids. CDR1 is MNHEY, CDR2 SVGEGT, per germline. V was cut by 4 bases and J by 0 bases, with 19 bases left in between. The CDR3 bases are TGTGCCAGCAGTTTCCTAACTCGGGGGTTCAGCTCCTACAATGAGCAGTTCTTC. Residues: CASSFLTRGFSSYNEQFF.

The chain carries TRBV30 and TRBJ1-2; 10 bases fit TRBD1. The ends lost 7 bases at V and 7 bases at J; junction bases unmatched: 9. Germline CDR1 and CDR2: GTSNPN and SVGIG (reference sequence). This CDR3 region has 13 residues. CDR3 sequence reads: CALDRQGAGGYTF. CDR3 sequence (DNA): TGTGCCTTGGATCGACAGGGGGCAGGTGGCTACACCTTC. The full variable domain, its missing parts supplied by reference TRBV30 and TRBJ1-2, is SQTIHQWPATLVQPVGSPLSLECTVEGTSNPNLYWYRQAAGRGLQLLFYSVGIGQISSEVPQNLSASRPQDRQFILSSKKLLLSDSGFYLCALDRQGAGGYTFGSGTRLTVV.

V gene TRBV28 combines with J gene TRBJ1-5, with D hard to call. CDR1 and CDR2 from the germline V gene are MDHEN and SYDVKM. CDR3 size: 14 residues. V was cut by 4 bases and J by 0 bases, with 7 bases left in between. The CDR3 nucleotides are TGTGCCAGCAGTTCAGTCCTTAGCAATCAGCCCCAGCATTTT. It codes for CASSSVLSNQPQHF.

The chain couples TRBV19 to TRBJ1-5, with D maybe TRBD1 (5 bases). Germline CDR1 is LNHDA and CDR2 is SQIVND (reference sequence). The CDR3 is made up of 15 amino acids. Trimming shortened V by 8 bases and J by 2 bases, and 16 bases separated the two germline ends. The CDR3 sequence: CASRTGFGGNQPQHF. The CDR3 DNA reads as TGTGCCAGTCGAACAGGCTTTGGGGGCAATCAGCCCCAGCATTTT.

The V gene is TRBV5-6, the J gene TRBJ2-5; the match to TRBD2 covers 12 bases. The CDR3 is 16 amino acids. CDR1 SGHDT and CDR2 YYEEEE come from the germline V gene. V gave up 1 base and J gave up 7 bases; unmatched junction bases: 8. CDR3 sequence: CASSLRLAGGPVTQYF. CDR3 coding DNA: TGTGCCAGCAGCTTGAGGCTAGCGGGAGGGCCCGTGACCCAGTACTTC.

CDR3 nucleotide sequence: TGTGCCAGCAGCTCGCGGGAGGGGGTCACAGATACGCAGTATTTT. Translating gives CASSSREGVTDTQYF. This chain connects TRBV7-6 to TRBJ2-3; 9 positions match TRBD2. Unmatched junction bases numbered 4, after V lost 4 bases and J lost 2 bases. The germline gives CDR1 SGHVS, CDR2 FNYEAQ. There are 15 residues in the CDR3.

This chain links TRBV10-3 with TRBJ2-1; possibly TRBD1 for D (5 bases). The CDR3 length is 15 residues. Germline CDR1 is ENHRY and CDR2 is SYGVKD. V lost 4 bases and J 4 bases, leaving 14 bases between the germline ends. The CDR3 spells CAISVKGASYNEQFF. The CDR3 DNA sequence: TGTGCCATCAGTGTAAAAGGGGCGAGTTACAATGAGCAGTTCTTC.